This T cell receptor beta chain was sequenced during a study of beta chain features in type 1 diabetes. About the research overall: There were 107,917,701 sorted cells examined across all samples. Study-wide results and limits: Any HLA-type effect on TCRB rearrangement remained unresolved here. A moderate, significant TCRB CDR3 shortening appeared in type 1 diabetes across four CD4+ subsets.

Isolated RNA was reverse transcribed in full, so expressed TCRB transcripts were sequenced. Some clones are missing from TCRdb's copy, which holds only in-frame ones; the method was immunoSEQ multiplex PCR. The data contain more than 250,000 clones, about 24% of them singletons. Of note for this clone: The antigen is unknown.

About 110 mL of blood, on average, came from one heparinised draw per donor. The trim removed 8 bases at V and 1 base at J, leaving 2 bases unmatched. CDR1 is MDHEN, CDR2 SYDVKM, per germline. The CDR3 totals 13 residues. This clonotype was obtained from a woman in her 30s with type 1 diabetes. The chain is built from TRBV28 and TRBJ1-5, with TRBD1 matching 7 bases. The sequencing input was naive CD4+ T cells from blood. The CDR3 here is CASSGQSNQPQHF. The CDR3 DNA follows: TGTGCCAGCTCGGGACAGAGCAATCAGCCCCAGCATTTT. The full variable domain, its missing parts supplied by reference TRBV28 and TRBJ1-5, is DVKVTQSSRYLVKRTGEKVFLECVQDMDHENMFWYRQDPGLGLRLIYFSYDVKMKEKGDIPEGYSVSREKKERFSLILESASTNQTSMYLCASSGQSNQPQHFGDGTRLSIL.